This TCR beta chain is from a study of T-cell reconstitution after alpha-beta-depleted transplantation in children. Researchers prepared the TCRbeta library using unique molecular identifiers, the study reports. TCRdb analysed the PCR reads with MiXCR anew, one entry per CDR3 protein. The profile shows under 75,000 distinct CDR3 sequences, about a tenth of them singletons. This clonotype occurred many times. This CDR3 has 13 amino acids. The ends were cut back, 11 bases at V and 4 bases at J, with 14 bases in the middle. The chain links TRBV12-3 or TRBV12-4 to TRBJ2-2, with D unresolved. The clonotype originates from a boy aged 10-17 years with acute myeloid leukemia, due to receive a stem cell transplant. This sample comprised PBMCs, obtained before TCRalphabeta/CD19-depleted stem cell transplant. CDR3 DNA sequence: TGTGCCGGGGTCACGGCACCCACCGGGGAGCTGTTTTTT. It codes for CAGVTAPTGELFF.